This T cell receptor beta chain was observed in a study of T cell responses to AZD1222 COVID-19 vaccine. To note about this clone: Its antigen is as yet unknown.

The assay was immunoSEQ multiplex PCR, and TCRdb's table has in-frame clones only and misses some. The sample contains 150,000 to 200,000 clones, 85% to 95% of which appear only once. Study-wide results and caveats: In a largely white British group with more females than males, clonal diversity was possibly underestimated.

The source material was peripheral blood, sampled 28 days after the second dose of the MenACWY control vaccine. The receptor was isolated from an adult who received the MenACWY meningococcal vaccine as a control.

The CDR3 nucleotides are TGTGCCAGCAGCTTAGGCGCCGGGAGCCAATACAATGAGCAGTTCTTC. This translates into CASSLGAGSQYNEQFF. The gene calls are TRBV7-9 and TRBJ2-1; weak D call: TRBD2 (6 bases). V lost 1 base, J lost 4 bases, and 14 bases lay in between. The CDR3 has 16 residues. The germline gives CDR1 SEHNR, CDR2 FQNEAQ (reference sequence).